Each of the 3 T cell receptor beta chains below was sequenced from the same sample in a study of T cell responses to AZD1222 COVID-19 vaccine. Generated by immunoSEQ multiplex PCR, the TCRdb table keeps only in-frame clones and is missing some. The sample records about 140,000 clones, 80% to 90% being singletons. Sequenced here: peripheral blood, sampled on day 0 of AZD1222 vaccination. The receptor source for this set is an adult in good health.

The chain carries TRBV5-1 and TRBJ2-7, with D possibly being TRBD1 or TRBD2 (5 bases each). Per the germline V gene, CDR1 is SGHRS and CDR2 is YFSETQ. CDR3 length equals 15 residues. V was pared by 4 bases and J by 0 bases, with 14 bases between. The CDR3 here is CASSPDGASSYEQYF. CDR3 sequence (DNA): TGCGCCAGCAGCCCGGACGGGGCGAGCTCCTACGAGCAGTACTTC.

The chain joins TRBV5-4 to TRBJ1-2; D might be TRBD1 (6 bases). CDR1 is SGHNT, CDR2 YYREEE, per germline (reference sequence). This CDR3 has 14 residues. Deletions cut 5 bases from V and 2 bases from J, with 13 bases between. This CDR3 is CASRLLGQNYGYTF. CDR3 coding DNA: TGTGCCAGCAGGCTTCTTGGACAGAACTATGGCTACACCTTC.

The chain links TRBV7-9 to TRBJ1-1, with D tentatively TRBD1 (5 bases). V lost 4 bases to trimming and J lost 5 bases, with 17 bases between them. This CDR3 contains 15 residues. The germline V gene has CDR1 SEHNR and CDR2 FQNEAQ (reference sequence). The DNA of the CDR3 is TGTGCCAGCAGCTCCGTAGGGACCGTGGAGACTGAAGCTTTCTTT. Translation: CASSSVGTVETEAFF.